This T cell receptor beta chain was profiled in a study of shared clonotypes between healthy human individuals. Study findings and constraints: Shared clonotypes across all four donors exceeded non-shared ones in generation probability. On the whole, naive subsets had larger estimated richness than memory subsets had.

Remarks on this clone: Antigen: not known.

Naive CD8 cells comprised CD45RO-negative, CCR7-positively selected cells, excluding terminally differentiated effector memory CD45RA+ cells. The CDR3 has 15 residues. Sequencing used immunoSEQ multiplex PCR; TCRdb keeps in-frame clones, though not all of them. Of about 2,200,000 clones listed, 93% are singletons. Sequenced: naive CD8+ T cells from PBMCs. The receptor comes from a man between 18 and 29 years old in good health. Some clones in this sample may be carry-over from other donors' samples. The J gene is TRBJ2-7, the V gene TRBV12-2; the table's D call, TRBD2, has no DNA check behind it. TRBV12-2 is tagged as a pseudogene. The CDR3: CASRSSGGLVYEQYF. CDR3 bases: TGTGCAAGTCGCTCCTCGGGAGGGCTGGTTTACGAGCAGTACTTC.